Shown below are 10 T cell receptor beta chains from a single sample sequenced in a study of T cell changes during pregnancy in multiple sclerosis. Sequencing used immunoSEQ multiplex PCR; TCRdb keeps in-frame clones, though not all of them. The sample consists of 90,000 to 130,000 clones, around 90% of them appearing once. The input for sequencing was peripheral blood, taken in the third trimester of pregnancy. Every receptor here comes from a female donor with multiple sclerosis, enrolled in a pregnancy study.

This chain connects TRBV5-4 to TRBJ2-5; 11 bases align to TRBD1. The germline CDR1 and CDR2 sequences are SGHNT and YYREEE (reference sequence). The CDR3 contains 15 residues. Losses at the gene ends were 0 bases for V and 5 bases for J; bases not matched to a gene: 3. CDR3 loop: CASSLGTGGSETQYF. CDR3 DNA sequence: TGTGCCAGCAGCTTGGGGACAGGGGGCTCGGAGACCCAGTACTTC.

This rearrangement joins TRBV5-1 to TRBJ2-3, with D perhaps TRBD2 (6 bases). CDR1 SGHRS and CDR2 YFSETQ come from the germline V gene. This CDR3 has 16 amino acids. The V end was cut by 0 bases, the J end by 1 base, with 12 bases between. The CDR3 reads CASSLEAGSGTDTQYF. CDR3 in DNA: TGCGCCAGCAGCTTGGAGGCGGGGAGTGGCACAGATACGCAGTATTTT.

As for this clone: Other nucleotide sequences in the sample specify the same CDR3. V and J are TRBV5-1 and TRBJ1-1; D possibly corresponds to TRBD1 (6 bases). V was pared by 2 bases and J by 4 bases, with 6 bases between. Per the germline V gene, CDR1 is SGHRS and CDR2 is YFSETQ. The CDR3 extends over 12 amino acids. The CDR3 is CASSFRGTEAFF. Here the CDR3 DNA reads TGCGCCAGCAGCTTCAGGGGCACTGAAGCTTTCTTT.

The count of this clone is one. This rearrangement joins TRBV9 to TRBJ2-6, with no clear D. Germline loops: CDR1 SGDLS, CDR2 YYNGEE. Trimming took 2 bases from V and 0 from J, leaving 12 bases between them. The CDR3 runs to 17 residues. This chain's CDR3 is CASSVGSPLSGANVLTF. Written as DNA, the CDR3 is TGTGCCAGCAGCGTGGGCAGCCCTCTCTCTGGGGCCAACGTCCTGACTTTC.

This sequence joins TRBV7-6 and TRBJ2-3; 7 bases map to TRBD1. J gave up 4 bases and V 1 base, and 11 bases lay outside the gene matches. The CDR3 contains 17 residues. Germline V gene sequence: CDR1 SGHVS, CDR2 FNYEAQ. The CDR3 reads CASSLEIRGRGADTQYF. CDR3 nucleotides: TGTGCCAGCAGCTTAGAAATAAGGGGGCGTGGGGCAGATACGCAGTATTTT.

Turning to this clone: The sample contains more than one DNA sequence encoding this CDR3. The chain couples TRBV6-5 to TRBJ2-1; 11 bases line up with TRBD2. Looked up from germline, CDR1 is MNHEY and CDR2 is SVGAGI. The ends lost 6 bases at V and 3 bases at J; junction bases unmatched: 4. CDR3 length: 15 residues. CDR3 in DNA: TGTGCCAGCAGCTCCGGGACTAGCGGCTACAATGAGCAGTTCTTC. Translated: CASSSGTSGYNEQFF.

This sequence joins TRBV25-1 and TRBJ2-5; no clear D. From germline, CDR1 is MGHDK and CDR2 SYGVNS. The CDR3 has 16 residues. V lost 3 bases, J lost 2 bases, and 16 bases lay in between. The CDR3 nucleotides read TGTGCCAGCAGTGACAGGCAAAGATCCTCTCAAGAGACCCAGTACTTC. Encoded protein: CASSDRQRSSQETQYF. The whole variable domain, filled in from reference TRBV25-1 and TRBJ2-5, reads EADIYQTPRYLVIGTGKKITLECSQTMGHDKMYWYQQDPGMELHLIHYSYGVNSTEKGDLSSESTVSRIRTEHFPLTLESARPSHTSQYLCASSDRQRSSQETQYFGPGTRLLVL.

V is TRBV18 and J is TRBJ1-2; tentative D call: TRBD1 (6 bases). This CDR3 is 14 amino acids long. Germline V gene data show CDR1 as KGHSH and CDR2 as LQKENI. Between the trimmed V and J ends, which lost 0 bases and 4 bases, there was a span of 9 bases. The CDR3 DNA sequence: TGTGCCAGCTCACCACCGGCAGGGGCCTATGGCTACACCTTC. Its protein is CASSPPAGAYGYTF.

This clone has just one count. The rearrangement links TRBV28 to TRBJ1-5; tentatively, D is TRBD1 (5 bases). Looked up from germline, CDR1 is MDHEN and CDR2 is SYDVKM. Trimming shortened V by 5 bases and J by 5 bases, and 16 bases separated the two germline ends. This CDR3 contains 15 residues. The CDR3: CASSLGGIRDQPQHF. In nucleotides, the CDR3 is TGTGCCAGCAGTCTCGGGGGGATCCGGGATCAGCCCCAGCATTTT.

This chain joins TRBV10-3 and TRBJ2-1; 11 bases fit TRBD2. V lost 3 bases to trimming and J lost 4 bases; unmatched junction nucleotides: 8. This CDR3 is 17 amino acids long. Germline assignment: CDR1 ENHRY and CDR2 SYGVKD. The CDR3 nucleotides read TGTGCCATCAGTGACCCCCTGGGACTAGCGGCTTACAATGAGCAGTTCTTC. Protein product: CAISDPLGLAAYNEQFF.